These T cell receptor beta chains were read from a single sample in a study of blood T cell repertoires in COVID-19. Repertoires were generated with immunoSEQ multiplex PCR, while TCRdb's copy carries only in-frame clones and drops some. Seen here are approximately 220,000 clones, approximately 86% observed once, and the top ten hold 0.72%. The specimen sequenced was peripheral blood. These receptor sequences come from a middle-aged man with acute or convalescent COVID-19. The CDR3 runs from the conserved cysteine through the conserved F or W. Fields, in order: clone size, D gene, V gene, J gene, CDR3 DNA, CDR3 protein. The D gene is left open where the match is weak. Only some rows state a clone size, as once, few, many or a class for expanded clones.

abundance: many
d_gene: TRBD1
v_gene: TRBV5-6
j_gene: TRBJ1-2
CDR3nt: TGTGCCAGCAGCCTCCCGGTTACAGGGGGCCCGTTAGGCTACACCTTC
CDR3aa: CASSLPVTGGPLGYTF

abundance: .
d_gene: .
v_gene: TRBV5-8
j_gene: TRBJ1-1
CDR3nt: TGTGCCAGCAGCCCCGCCTCGAGTGCCGGTGAAGCTTTCTTT
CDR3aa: CASSPASSAGEAFF

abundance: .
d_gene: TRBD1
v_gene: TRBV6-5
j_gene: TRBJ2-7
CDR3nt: TGTGCCAGCAGTTACTCGGTAGCAGGGGGATACGAGCAGTACTTC
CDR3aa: CASSYSVAGGYEQYF

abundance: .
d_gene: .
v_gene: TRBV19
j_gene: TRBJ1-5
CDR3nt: TGTGCCAGTAGTATAATGGTCACAGATAGCAATCAGCCCCAGCATTTT
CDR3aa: CASSIMVTDSNQPQHF

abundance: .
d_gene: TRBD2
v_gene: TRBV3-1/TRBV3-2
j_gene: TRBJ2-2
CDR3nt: TGTGCCAGCAGCCAAGGACTAGCCTCGAACACCGGGGAGCTGTTTTTT
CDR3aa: CASSQGLASNTGELFF

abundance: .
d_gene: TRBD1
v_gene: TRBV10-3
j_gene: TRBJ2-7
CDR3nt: TGTGCCATCAGTGAGCCCGGGACAGGTCTCTACGAGCAGTACTTC
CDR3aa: CAISEPGTGLYEQYF

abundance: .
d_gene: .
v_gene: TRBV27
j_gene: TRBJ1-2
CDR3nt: TGTGCCAGCAGTTTATCGCCAGGCACCCTACATTCCTATGGCTACACCTTC
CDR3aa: CASSLSPGTLHSYGYTF

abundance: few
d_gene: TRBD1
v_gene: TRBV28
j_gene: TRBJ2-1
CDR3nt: TGTGCCAGCAGTTTGGGCGGGACAGGGAACGATGAGCAGTTCTTC
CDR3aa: CASSLGGTGNDEQFF

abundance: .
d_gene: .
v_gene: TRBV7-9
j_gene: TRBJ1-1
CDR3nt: TGTGCCAGCAGCTTAGCGTACAGGGCGAACACTGAAGCTTTCTTT
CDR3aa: CASSLAYRANTEAFF

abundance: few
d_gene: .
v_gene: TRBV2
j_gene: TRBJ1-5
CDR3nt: TGTGCCAGCAGTTTGACGGGTCAGCCCCAGCATTTT
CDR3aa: CASSLTGQPQHF

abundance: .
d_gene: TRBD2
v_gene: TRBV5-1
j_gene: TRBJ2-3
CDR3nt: TGCGCCAGCAGTCCCGAGCGGGGGCTCACAGATACGCAGTATTTT
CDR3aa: CASSPERGLTDTQYF

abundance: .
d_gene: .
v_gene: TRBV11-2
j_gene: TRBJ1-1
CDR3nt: TGTGCCAGCAGGTACGGGTTGAACACTGAAGCTTTCTTT
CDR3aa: CASRYGLNTEAFF

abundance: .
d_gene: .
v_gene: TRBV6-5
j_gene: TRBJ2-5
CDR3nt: TGTGCCAGCAGTTACTCTGCGGGGGCGGGGGAGACCCAGTACTTC
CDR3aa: CASSYSAGAGETQYF

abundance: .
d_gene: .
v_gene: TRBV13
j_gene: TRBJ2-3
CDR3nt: TGTGCCAGCAGCACACTCGGGGGGCGGGCAGATACGCAGTATTTT
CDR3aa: CASSTLGGRADTQYF

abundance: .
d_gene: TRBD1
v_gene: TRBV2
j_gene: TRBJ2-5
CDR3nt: TGTGCCAGCAGCGACAGGGTGATGGGGGAGACCCAGTACTTC
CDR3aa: CASSDRVMGETQYF

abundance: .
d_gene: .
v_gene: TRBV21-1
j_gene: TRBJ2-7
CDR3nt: TGTGCCAGGACTAGCGCCTCCTACGAGCAGTACTTC
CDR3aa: CARTSASYEQYF

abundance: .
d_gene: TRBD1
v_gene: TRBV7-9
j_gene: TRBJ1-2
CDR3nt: TGTGCCAGCAGCTTCGGGACAGAGTATGGCTACACCTTC
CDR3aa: CASSFGTEYGYTF

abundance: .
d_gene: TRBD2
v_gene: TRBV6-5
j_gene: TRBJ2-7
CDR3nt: TGTGCCAGCAGTTACTCCGCGGGGGGGATCTACGAGCAGTACTTC
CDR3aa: CASSYSAGGIYEQYF

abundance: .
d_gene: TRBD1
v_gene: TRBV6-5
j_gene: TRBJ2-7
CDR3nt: TGTGCCAGCAGTCCGCCGGACAGGCGAACCTACGAGCAGTACTTC
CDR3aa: CASSPPDRRTYEQYF

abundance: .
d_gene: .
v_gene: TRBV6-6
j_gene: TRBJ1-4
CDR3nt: TGTGCCAGCAGTTATGGCGCGGATAATGAAAAACTGTTTTTT
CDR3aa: CASSYGADNEKLFF

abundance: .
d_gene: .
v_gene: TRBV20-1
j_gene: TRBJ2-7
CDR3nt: TGCAGTGCTATTGAGGGTAGCGGCTCCCGGGCCGAGCAGTACTTC
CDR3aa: CSAIEGSGSRAEQYF

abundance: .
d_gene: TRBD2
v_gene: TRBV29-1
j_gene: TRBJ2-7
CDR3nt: TGCAGCGTCGCCGCGCGGGAGGACTCCTACGAGCAGTACTTC
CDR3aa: CSVAAREDSYEQYF

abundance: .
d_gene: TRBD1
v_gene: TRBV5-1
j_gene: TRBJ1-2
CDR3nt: TGCGCCAGCAGACTAATGACAGGGGAAGCTAACTATGGCTACACCTTC
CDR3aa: CASRLMTGEANYGYTF

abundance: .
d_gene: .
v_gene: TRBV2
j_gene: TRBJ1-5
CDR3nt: TGTGCCAGCAAGGCAGGTGGTCAGCTCAATCAGCCCCAGCATTTT
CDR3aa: CASKAGGQLNQPQHF

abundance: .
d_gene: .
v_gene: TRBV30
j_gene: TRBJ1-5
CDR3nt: TGTGCCTGGAGTGTACAGGGAATGGAGCCCCAGCATTTT
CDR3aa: CAWSVQGMEPQHF

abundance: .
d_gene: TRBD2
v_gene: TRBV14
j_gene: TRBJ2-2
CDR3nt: TGTGCCAGCAGGCGACTAGCGGGACCCCCCGGGGAGCTGTTTTTT
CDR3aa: CASRRLAGPPGELFF

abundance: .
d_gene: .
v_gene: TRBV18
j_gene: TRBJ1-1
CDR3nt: TGTGCCAGCTCACCCGTGGGGGGGGCAGGCGCTGAAGCTTTCTTT
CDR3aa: CASSPVGGAGAEAFF

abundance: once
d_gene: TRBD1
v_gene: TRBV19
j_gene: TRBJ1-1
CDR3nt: TGTGCCAGTAGTAGCACAGGGGATGGCACTGAAGCTTTCTTT
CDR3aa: CASSSTGDGTEAFF

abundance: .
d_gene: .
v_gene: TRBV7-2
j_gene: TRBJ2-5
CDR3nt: TGTGCCAGCAGCTTAGTCTCACAGGGTGGGGAGACCCAGTACTTC
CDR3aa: CASSLVSQGGETQYF

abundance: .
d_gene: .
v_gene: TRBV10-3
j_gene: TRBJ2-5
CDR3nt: TGTGCCACTCAGGGCGATGGGGAGACCCAGTACTTC
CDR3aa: CATQGDGETQYF

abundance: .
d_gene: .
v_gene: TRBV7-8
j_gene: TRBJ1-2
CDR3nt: TGTGCCAGCAGCCCCGGTGTTGGGGAGACCTATGGCTACACCTTC
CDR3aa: CASSPGVGETYGYTF

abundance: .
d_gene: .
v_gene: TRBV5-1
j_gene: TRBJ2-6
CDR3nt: TGCGCCAGCAGCTTGGGACAGGCCCCCTCTGGGGCCAACGTCCTGACTTTC
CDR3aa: CASSLGQAPSGANVLTF

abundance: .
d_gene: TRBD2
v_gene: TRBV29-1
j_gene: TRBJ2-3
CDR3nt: TGCAGCGTTGGGGGGACTAGCGGGGGAAATACGCAGTATTTT
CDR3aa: CSVGGTSGGNTQYF

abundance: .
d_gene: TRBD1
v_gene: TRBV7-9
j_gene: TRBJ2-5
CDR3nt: TGTGCCAGCAGCTGGGGGGACAGGGGACAAGAGACCCAGTACTTC
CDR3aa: CASSWGDRGQETQYF

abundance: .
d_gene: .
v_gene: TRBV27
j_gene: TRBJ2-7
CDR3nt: TGTGCCAGCAGTTTTGCAGAACAGGTTCTCCCCTACGAGCAGTACTTC
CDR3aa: CASSFAEQVLPYEQYF

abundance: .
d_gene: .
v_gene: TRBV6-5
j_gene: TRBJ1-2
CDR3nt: TGTGCCAGCAGTTACGGGTCGAGGGGGGGGAACTATGGCTACACCTTC
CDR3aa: CASSYGSRGGNYGYTF

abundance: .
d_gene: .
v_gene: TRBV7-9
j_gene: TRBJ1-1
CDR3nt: TGTGCCAGCAGCTTAGACCCGGTGGCTGAAGCTTTCTTT
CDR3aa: CASSLDPVAEAFF

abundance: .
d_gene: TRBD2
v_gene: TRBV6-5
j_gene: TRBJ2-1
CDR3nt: TGTGCCAGCCTGCCCGGGACTAGCGGGAGTAATGAGCAGTTCTTC
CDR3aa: CASLPGTSGSNEQFF

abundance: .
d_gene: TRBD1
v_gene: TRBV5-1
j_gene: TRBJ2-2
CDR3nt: TGCGCCAGCAGCTTGTCAGGGGGTACCGGGGAGCTGTTTTTT
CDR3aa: CASSLSGGTGELFF

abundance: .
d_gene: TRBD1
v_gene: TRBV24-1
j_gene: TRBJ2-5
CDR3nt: TGTGCCACCAGTGATAGGGGGCAGTTCGGGACCCAGTACTTC
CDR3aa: CATSDRGQFGTQYF

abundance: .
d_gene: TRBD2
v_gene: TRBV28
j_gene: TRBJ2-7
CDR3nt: TGTGCCAGCAGTCTCCCGGGACTAGTTGGCTACGAGCAGTACTTC
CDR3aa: CASSLPGLVGYEQYF

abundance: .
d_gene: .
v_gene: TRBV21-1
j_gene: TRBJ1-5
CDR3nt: TGTGCCAGCAGCGCTAAGGGGGGGTCCAGCAATCAGCCCCAGCATTTT
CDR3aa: CASSAKGGSSNQPQHF

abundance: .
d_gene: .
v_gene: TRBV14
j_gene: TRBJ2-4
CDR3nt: TGTGCCAGCAGCCAAGAATCAGGAGCCAAAAACATTCAGTACTTC
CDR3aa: CASSQESGAKNIQYF

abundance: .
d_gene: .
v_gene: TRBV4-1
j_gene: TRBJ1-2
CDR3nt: TGCGCCAGCAGCCAGGAAGACAGGACGAACTATGGCTACACCTTC
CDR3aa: CASSQEDRTNYGYTF

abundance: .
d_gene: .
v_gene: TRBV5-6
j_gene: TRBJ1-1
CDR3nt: TGTGCCAGCAGCTTTAATGAGGACACTGAAGCTTTCTTT
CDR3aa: CASSFNEDTEAFF

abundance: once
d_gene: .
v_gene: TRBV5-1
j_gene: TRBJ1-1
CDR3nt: TGCGCCAGCAGCTTCGTTACAGGGATGAGGGACACTGAAGCTTTCTTT
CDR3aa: CASSFVTGMRDTEAFF

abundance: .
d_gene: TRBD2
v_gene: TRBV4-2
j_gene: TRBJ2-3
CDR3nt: TGTGCCAGCAGCCGGGCGGGGGGGTCGGATACGCAGTATTTT
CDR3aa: CASSRAGGSDTQYF

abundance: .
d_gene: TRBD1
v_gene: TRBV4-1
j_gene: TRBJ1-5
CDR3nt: TGCGCCAGCAGCCTACCCCAGGGGGACAGTTCCGGGCAGCCCCAGCATTTT
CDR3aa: CASSLPQGDSSGQPQHF

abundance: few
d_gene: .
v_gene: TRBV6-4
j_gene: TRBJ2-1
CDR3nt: TGTGCCAGCAGTGACGGCAATCGATACAATGAGCAGTTCTTC
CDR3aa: CASSDGNRYNEQFF